This T cell receptor beta chain is drawn from a study of regulatory T cells in long-lasting Graves disease. Study-level points and caveats: Persistent disease was characterized by preferential usage of TRBV28, TRBJ1-2 and TRBJ2-5.

The CDR3 runs to 12 residues. The V segment lost 11 bases and the J segment 7 bases; nucleotides outside the gene matches: 7. This clonotype was recorded many times. The antigen remains undetermined. Time point noted: newly diagnosed GD, antithyroid drugs for less than 3 months. Following extraction of RNA from PBMCs, that RNA was used to make the TCR library. Sequencing libraries for TCR beta were prepared with iRepertoire HTBI primers and Arm-PCR of CDR3 regions. TCRdb ran MiXCR on the multiplex PCR reads and lists one entry per CDR3 protein. The sample lists 350,000 to 500,000 distinct CDR3 sequences; about a sixth were seen once. The same data also contributed to another study, on T cells in Graves' hyperthyroidism and ophthalmopathy. From that paper: A first-round RT-PCR of the TCR CDR3 used the HTBI primer set.

The genes are TRBV12-3 or TRBV12-4 and TRBJ2-2; TRBD2 matches at 7 bases. The origin of this receptor is a woman aged 18 to 35 with Graves disease. The sequencing here drew on peripheral blood mononuclear cells (PBMCs), taken at new diagnosis, from a patient treated with antithyroid drugs. The chain's CDR3 is CAASWEGGELFF. The CDR3 DNA is TGTGCCGCGAGTTGGGAGGGCGGGGAGCTGTTTTTT.